Listed below are T cell receptor beta chains from one sample, sequenced in a study of post-analysis software for immune sequencing data. TCRdb analysed the PCR reads with MiXCR anew, one entry per CDR3 protein. The sample holds around 710,000 distinct CDR3 sequences, 35% to 55% seen once. Sequenced: blood. The receptors were gathered from a girl aged 10 to 17 with multiple sclerosis. The CDR3 runs from the conserved cysteine through the conserved F or W. D genes are given only for firm matches. Only part of the rows carry a size: once, few, many, or a class if the clone is expanded.

d_call	v_call	clone_size	j_call	cdr3_aa	cdr3_nt
-	TRBV6-6	-	TRBJ1-4	CASSYRTEATNEKLFF	TGTGCCAGCAGTTACCGGACGGAGGCAACTAATGAAAAACTGTTTTTT
TRBD2	TRBV12-3/TRBV12-4	-	TRBJ2-7	CASSLGASGRAQYF	TGTGCCAGCAGTTTAGGGGCTAGCGGCAGGGCCCAGTACTTC
-	TRBV6-6	few	TRBJ2-1	CASVSGGSYNEQFF	TGTGCCAGCGTAAGCGGCGGCTCCTACAATGAGCAGTTCTTC
TRBD2	TRBV20-1	few	TRBJ2-7	CSASAGGNFYEQYF	TGCAGTGCTAGCGCGGGGGGGAACTTCTACGAGCAGTACTTC
TRBD2	TRBV29-1	-	TRBJ2-1	CSVDPSGVYNEQFF	TGCAGCGTTGATCCTAGCGGGGTTTACAATGAGCAGTTCTTC
-	TRBV7-2	-	TRBJ2-6	CASSIRGSGANVLTF	TGTGCCAGCAGCATCAGGGGCTCTGGGGCCAACGTCCTGACTTTC
TRBD1	TRBV12-3/TRBV12-4	-	TRBJ1-1	CASRPKDRGRITEAFF	TGTGCCAGCAGACCGAAGGACAGGGGCCGTATCACTGAAGCTTTCTTT
-	TRBV3-1	-	TRBJ1-1	CASSKRRNTEAFF	TGTGCCAGCAGCAAACGGAGGAACACTGAAGCTTTCTTT
-	TRBV6-5	-	TRBJ1-1	CASSYRDPNTEAFF	TGTGCCAGCAGTTACCGGGACCCGAACACTGAAGCTTTCTTT
-	TRBV28	-	TRBJ1-1	CASIERGANTEAFF	TGTGCCAGCATCGAGAGGGGAGCTAACACTGAAGCTTTCTTT
-	TRBV12-5	-	TRBJ1-1	CASGSTMADAEAFF	TGTGCTAGTGGTTCAACAATGGCGGACGCTGAAGCTTTCTTT
-	TRBV29-1	few	TRBJ2-1	CSVRGALREQFF	TGCAGCGTCCGGGGCGCCCTTCGTGAGCAGTTCTTC
TRBD2	TRBV7-2	-	TRBJ2-7	CASRPLPQREGQREGYEQYF	TGTGCCAGCAGACCATTACCACAGCGGGAGGGCCAGAGGGAGGGCTACGAGCAGTACTTC
TRBD1	TRBV3-1	few	TRBJ2-7	CASSQPGQGTEQYF	TGTGCCAGCAGCCAACCGGGACAGGGTACCGAGCAGTACTTC
-	TRBV12-5	few	TRBJ1-2	CASADTGYGYTF	TGTGCTAGTGCAGATACCGGGTATGGCTACACCTTC
-	TRBV7-9	-	TRBJ2-3	CASSLGGLQGTDTQYF	TGTGCCAGCAGCTTAGGAGGTCTCCAAGGGACAGATACGCAGTATTTT
-	TRBV13	-	TRBJ2-4	CASSFGTRGAFEQYF	TGTGCCAGCAGCTTCGGGACTCGGGGCGCTTTTGAGCAGTACTTC
TRBD2	TRBV7-8	-	TRBJ2-1	CASTLHGTSGRASYNEQFF	TGTGCCAGCACCTTACACGGGACTAGCGGGAGGGCTTCATACAATGAGCAGTTCTTC
TRBD2	TRBV7-9	-	TRBJ2-1	CASSSQLAGEAERFF	TGTGCCAGCAGCTCCCAACTAGCGGGGGAGGCCGAGCGGTTCTTC
-	TRBV4-3	-	TRBJ2-7	CTSSQQRTGSYEQYF	TGCACCAGCAGCCAACAACGGACCGGCTCCTACGAGCAGTACTTC
-	TRBV7-3	-	TRBJ2-3	CASSPSLNTDTQYF	TGTGCCAGCAGCCCGAGTTTAAACACAGATACGCAGTATTTT
-	TRBV7-9	-	TRBJ2-3	CASSPQHGTQYF	TGTGCCAGCAGCCCGCAGCACGGTACGCAGTATTTT
-	TRBV27	-	TRBJ1-1	CASSLSPPNTEAFF	TGTGCCAGCAGTTTATCTCCGCCGAACACTGAAGCTTTCTTT
-	TRBV7-6	few	TRBJ2-1	CASSPRYRSYNEQFF	TGTGCCAGCAGCCCTAGATACCGCTCCTACAATGAGCAGTTCTTC
-	TRBV4-3	-	TRBJ2-5	CASSRVAGRGETQYF	TGCGCCAGCAGCCGAGTGGCGGGACGGGGAGAGACCCAGTACTTC
TRBD2	TRBV7-9	few	TRBJ2-1	CASSERTSGRVGSYNEQFF	TGTGCCAGCAGCGAGAGGACTAGCGGGAGGGTGGGGTCCTACAATGAGCAGTTCTTC
TRBD1	TRBV20-1	-	TRBJ1-2	CSASGQGYYYGYTF	TGCAGTGCTAGCGGACAGGGGTATTACTATGGCTACACCTTC
-	TRBV3-1	few	TRBJ1-5	CASSQGTLNHQPQHF	TGTGCCAGCAGCCAAGGGACCTTGAACCATCAGCCCCAGCATTTT
-	TRBV6-2/TRBV6-3	-	TRBJ1-1	CASSYLNALQEAFF	TGTGCCAGCAGTTACTTAAACGCCCTACAGGAAGCTTTCTTT
TRBD1	TRBV20-1	-	TRBJ1-4	CSATPRDRVEKLFF	TGCAGTGCTACTCCCAGGGACAGGGTTGAAAAACTGTTTTTT
-	TRBV29-1	-	TRBJ2-5	CSAMSPDRETQYF	TGCAGCGCTATGTCTCCTGATAGAGAGACCCAGTACTTC
TRBD1	TRBV2	-	TRBJ2-2	CASRRQGPNTGELFF	TGTGCCAGCAGGCGACAGGGACCGAACACCGGGGAGCTGTTTTTT
-	TRBV12-3/TRBV12-4	few	TRBJ2-6	CASSLRLGGANVLTF	TGTGCCAGCAGTTTAAGGCTTGGTGGGGCCAACGTCCTGACTTTC
-	TRBV5-1	-	TRBJ1-2	CASSKTPQVANGYTF	TGCGCCAGCAGCAAAACGCCACAGGTCGCCAATGGCTACACCTTC
TRBD2	TRBV27	few	TRBJ2-3	CASGGLAGGKDTQYF	TGTGCCAGCGGCGGACTAGCGGGAGGGAAAGATACGCAGTATTTT
TRBD2	TRBV29-1	many	TRBJ2-1	CSAIAGGISYNEQFF	TGCAGCGCCATAGCGGGAGGGATATCCTACAATGAGCAGTTCTTC
-	TRBV29-1	-	TRBJ2-3	CSVEESTDTQYF	TGCAGCGTTGAGGAGAGTACAGATACGCAGTATTTT
TRBD1	TRBV30	-	TRBJ1-2	CAWSMTIQGARGYTF	TGTGCCTGGAGTATGACCATACAGGGGGCGCGGGGCTACACCTTC
-	TRBV6-5	-	TRBJ2-5	CASSYLGQAQETQYF	TGTGCCAGCAGTTACTTAGGGCAGGCCCAAGAGACCCAGTACTTC
TRBD2	TRBV7-2	many	TRBJ2-1	CASSLRTSGVKQFF	TGTGCCAGCAGCCTCCGGACTAGCGGGGTCAAGCAGTTCTTC
-	TRBV2	-	TRBJ2-7	CASMGTFGSGEQYF	TGTGCCAGCATGGGGACTTTCGGGTCTGGCGAGCAGTACTTC
TRBD2	TRBV10-3	-	TRBJ2-5	CAISGAGVETQYF	TGTGCCATCAGTGGAGCGGGAGTAGAGACCCAGTACTTC
-	TRBV7-2	-	TRBJ2-7	CASSLGRGRERSYEQYF	TGTGCCAGCAGCTTAGGCCGGGGGCGGGAGCGTTCGTACGAGCAGTACTTC
-	TRBV2	-	TRBJ2-3	CASSPGTVNTDTQYF	TGTGCCAGCAGTCCAGGAACCGTAAACACAGATACGCAGTATTTT
-	TRBV10-3	few	TRBJ2-7	CAISENPQAPLEQYF	TGTGCCATCAGTGAGAATCCCCAGGCTCCCCTCGAGCAGTACTTC
-	TRBV12-3/TRBV12-4	-	TRBJ2-5	CASSLVGGSFPQETQYF	TGTGCCAGCAGTTTAGTTGGTGGTAGTTTCCCGCAAGAGACCCAGTACTTC
-	TRBV25-1	-	TRBJ2-3	CATLSTDTQYF	TGCGCCACCTTGAGCACAGATACGCAGTATTTT
TRBD2	TRBV6-5	few	TRBJ2-7	CASSAVAGASYEQYF	TGTGCCAGCAGCGCCGTAGCGGGAGCCTCCTACGAGCAGTACTTC
TRBD2	TRBV7-2	once	TRBJ2-7	CASSSTSASGEQYF	TGTGCCAGCAGCTCCACTAGCGCGTCCGGGGAGCAGTACTTC
-	TRBV4-3	once	TRBJ2-6	CASSHLDQANVLTF	TGCGCCAGCAGCCATCTCGATCAGGCCAACGTCCTGACTTTC